These T cell receptor beta chains were read from a single sample in a study of blood T cell repertoires in COVID-19. Some clones are missing from TCRdb's copy, which holds only in-frame ones; the method was immunoSEQ multiplex PCR. The sample consists of roughly 40,000 clones, roughly 80% of them appearing once. Sample: peripheral blood. All receptors come from a man between 65 and 79 years old with acute or convalescent COVID-19. Both conserved end residues are part of each CDR3. The D gene is left open where the match is weak. Rows may omit the clone size; those that give it use once, few, many or a size class.

cdr3_aa: CASSRTTYNEQFF
cdr3_nt: TGTGCCAGCAGCCGGACTACCTACAATGAGCAGTTCTTC
v_call: TRBV14
j_call: TRBJ2-1
d_call: .
clone_size: .

cdr3_aa: CASSPRTAQYNEQFF
cdr3_nt: TGTGCCAGCAGCCCGCGGACAGCTCAATACAATGAGCAGTTCTTC
v_call: TRBV5-8
j_call: TRBJ2-1
d_call: .
clone_size: .

cdr3_aa: CASSQGAAKNIQYF
cdr3_nt: TGTGCCAGCAGCCAGGGGGCCGCCAAAAACATTCAGTACTTC
v_call: TRBV7-2
j_call: TRBJ2-4
d_call: TRBD1
clone_size: .

cdr3_aa: CASSFSPGPGEQYF
cdr3_nt: TGTGCCAGCAGCTTTTCCCCAGGGCCTGGCGAGCAGTACTTC
v_call: TRBV11-2
j_call: TRBJ2-7
d_call: .
clone_size: .

cdr3_aa: CASTEGHRQETQYF
cdr3_nt: TGTGCCAGCACCGAGGGACACCGACAAGAGACCCAGTACTTC
v_call: TRBV28
j_call: TRBJ2-5
d_call: .
clone_size: .

cdr3_aa: CATSVRSGSYNEQFF
cdr3_nt: TGTGCCACCAGCGTCCGTAGCGGGTCCTACAATGAGCAGTTCTTC
v_call: TRBV15
j_call: TRBJ2-1
d_call: TRBD2
clone_size: .

cdr3_aa: CASSPLYGTGSYYEQYF
cdr3_nt: TGTGCCAGCAGTCCCTTATACGGGACAGGGTCCTACTACGAGCAGTACTTC
v_call: TRBV27
j_call: TRBJ2-7
d_call: TRBD1
clone_size: .

cdr3_aa: CASGLVSIAKNTEAFF
cdr3_nt: TGTGCTAGTGGTTTGGTATCGATAGCAAAGAACACTGAAGCTTTCTTT
v_call: TRBV12-5
j_call: TRBJ1-1
d_call: .
clone_size: .

cdr3_aa: CASSFGTGELFF
cdr3_nt: TGTGCCAGCAGTTTCGGGACCGGGGAGCTGTTTTTT
v_call: TRBV27
j_call: TRBJ2-2
d_call: .
clone_size: few

cdr3_aa: CASSGGTTYNEQFF
cdr3_nt: TGCGCCAGCAGTGGTGGGACAACCTACAATGAGCAGTTCTTC
v_call: TRBV10-1
j_call: TRBJ2-1
d_call: .
clone_size: .

cdr3_aa: CSVATTGSSEAFF
cdr3_nt: TGCAGCGTCGCGACGACAGGCTCTAGTGAAGCTTTCTTT
v_call: TRBV29-1
j_call: TRBJ1-1
d_call: .
clone_size: .

cdr3_aa: CASSQEWAQQPQHF
cdr3_nt: TGCGCCAGCAGCCAAGAGTGGGCGCAGCAGCCCCAGCATTTT
v_call: TRBV4-3
j_call: TRBJ1-5
d_call: .
clone_size: .

cdr3_aa: CASGSSYEQYF
cdr3_nt: TGTGCCAGCGGGAGCTCCTACGAGCAGTACTTC
v_call: TRBV27
j_call: TRBJ2-7
d_call: .
clone_size: .

cdr3_aa: CASSQARSTVRTYEQYF
cdr3_nt: TGTGCCAGCAGCCAAGCCCGGTCGACAGTCCGGACCTACGAGCAGTACTTC
v_call: TRBV3-1/TRBV3-2
j_call: TRBJ2-7
d_call: .
clone_size: .

cdr3_aa: CASSWAASSDNSPLHF
cdr3_nt: TGCGCCAGCAGCTGGGCAGCATCCTCGGATAATTCACCCCTCCACTTT
v_call: TRBV5-1
j_call: TRBJ1-6
d_call: .
clone_size: few

cdr3_aa: CASSLGGGNTIYF
cdr3_nt: TGTGCCAGCAGCTTAGGCGGGGGTAACACCATATATTTT
v_call: TRBV7-9
j_call: TRBJ1-3
d_call: .
clone_size: .

cdr3_aa: CASSYSRGKGTDTQYF
cdr3_nt: TGTGCCAGCAGTTACTCGAGGGGGAAAGGCACAGATACGCAGTATTTT
v_call: TRBV6-2/TRBV6-3
j_call: TRBJ2-3
d_call: .
clone_size: .

cdr3_aa: CASSIRTGGNIDYGYTF
cdr3_nt: TGTGCCAGTAGCATCAGGACAGGGGGTAACATTGACTATGGCTACACCTTC
v_call: TRBV19
j_call: TRBJ1-2
d_call: TRBD1
clone_size: few